This T cell receptor (beta chain) stems from a study of metastatic and nonmetastatic thyroid tumors. All patients were treatment-naive before thyroid surgery. Trimming removed 6 bases at V and 6 bases at J, with 14 bases between. CDR3 size: 14 residues. CDR1 and CDR2 from the germline V gene are WNHNN and SYGVQD (reference sequence). There are many counts of this clone. MiXCR re-clonotyped the PCR reads for TCRdb. The top ten hold more than 9% of the sample, which has roughly 32,000 clones, 15% to 20% seen once. This chain uses TRBV10-1 with TRBJ2-2, with D tentatively TRBD1 (5 bases). Sequencing used blood. The receptor's source is a female donor with papillary thyroid cancer or a benign thyroid nodule (not recorded which). Some clones in this sample may be carry-over from other donors' samples. Here the CDR3 reads CASRYKTDSGELFF. CDR3 nucleotide sequence: TGCGCCAGCAGATACAAGACAGATTCCGGGGAGCTGTTTTTT.